A selection of T cell receptor beta chains follows, all from one sample in a study of T cell repertoires in cytomegalovirus infection. TCRdb redid the calling of the reads with MiXCR, one entry per CDR3 protein. The sample consists of fewer than 900,000 distinct CDR3 sequences, almost 30% of them appearing once. These receptors have no known antigen. The material was cultured CD8+ T cells from PBMCs, obtained from culture after CMV antigen stimulation. These TCRs come from a human donor in good health (CMV status not recorded). Some clones in this sample may be carry-over from other donors' samples. CDR3s include the opening cysteine and the closing phenylalanine or tryptophan. D genes are given only for firm matches. For some rows the clone size is stated as once, few or many, or as a class when expanded; others skip it.

V gene: TRBV7-6; clone size: medium-sized; J gene: TRBJ2-1; D gene: NA; CDR3 length: 14; CDR3 protein: CASSPDGLAIPKFF; CDR3 DNA: TGTGCCAGCAGCCCGGACGGCCTAGCGATCCCGAAGTTCTTC
V gene: TRBV6-1; clone size: many; J gene: TRBJ1-1; D gene: TRBD1; CDR3 length: 14; CDR3 protein: CASSRQGMNTEAFF; CDR3 DNA: TGTGCCAGCAGTCGACAGGGAATGAACACTGAAGCTTTCTTT
V gene: TRBV2; clone size: NA; J gene: TRBJ2-3; D gene: NA; CDR3 length: 13; CDR3 protein: CASSEALPQTQYF; CDR3 DNA: TGTGCCAGCAGTGAAGCGCTTCCTCAGACGCAGTATTTT
V gene: TRBV7-9; clone size: NA; J gene: TRBJ1-5; D gene: NA; CDR3 length: 12; CDR3 protein: CASSLERGAQHF; CDR3 DNA: TGTGCCAGCAGCTTAGAGAGAGGAGCCCAGCATTTT
V gene: TRBV11-2; clone size: many; J gene: TRBJ2-2; D gene: TRBD2; CDR3 length: 15; CDR3 protein: CASSLLAGGTGELFF; CDR3 DNA: TGTGCCAGCAGCTTACTAGCGGGGGGCACCGGGGAGCTGTTTTTT
V gene: TRBV4-1; clone size: NA; J gene: TRBJ2-7; D gene: NA; CDR3 length: 14; CDR3 protein: CASSPEPGAGEQYF; CDR3 DNA: TGCGCCAGCAGCCCCGAGCCCGGGGCCGGCGAGCAGTACTTC
V gene: TRBV7-7; clone size: many; J gene: TRBJ2-1; D gene: NA; CDR3 length: 18; CDR3 protein: CASSLVPPTRTGGNEQFF; CDR3 DNA: TGTGCTAGCAGCTTAGTCCCTCCGACTAGGACCGGAGGGAATGAGCAGTTCTTC
V gene: TRBV6-5; clone size: NA; J gene: TRBJ2-2; D gene: NA; CDR3 length: 14; CDR3 protein: CASRPLQDYGELFF; CDR3 DNA: TGTGCCAGCAGGCCCCTACAGGATTACGGGGAGCTGTTTTTT
V gene: TRBV4-1; clone size: NA; J gene: TRBJ2-1; D gene: NA; CDR3 length: 16; CDR3 protein: CASSQGPVGTYNEQFF; CDR3 DNA: TGCGCCAGCAGCCAAGGGCCAGTTGGGACCTACAATGAGCAGTTCTTC
V gene: TRBV7-6; clone size: few; J gene: TRBJ2-1; D gene: NA; CDR3 length: 15; CDR3 protein: CASTPGQGTYNEQFF; CDR3 DNA: TGTGCCAGCACCCCAGGGCAGGGGACCTACAATGAGCAGTTCTTC
V gene: TRBV4-3; clone size: NA; J gene: TRBJ2-3; D gene: NA; CDR3 length: 15; CDR3 protein: CASSQDRGEGYTQYF; CDR3 DNA: TGCGCCAGCAGCCAAGATAGAGGCGAGGGGTATACGCAGTATTTT
V gene: TRBV5-1; clone size: NA; J gene: TRBJ2-3; D gene: NA; CDR3 length: 15; CDR3 protein: CASSFFGGDTDTQYF; CDR3 DNA: TGCGCCAGCAGCTTTTTCGGCGGGGACACAGATACGCAGTATTTT
V gene: TRBV12-3/TRBV12-4; clone size: NA; J gene: TRBJ2-3; D gene: TRBD1; CDR3 length: 14; CDR3 protein: CASRGQGSVDTQYF; CDR3 DNA: TGTGCCAGCAGAGGACAGGGTAGCGTAGATACGCAGTATTTT
V gene: TRBV7-9; clone size: NA; J gene: TRBJ2-2; D gene: TRBD1; CDR3 length: 15; CDR3 protein: CASRLKDRGTGELFF; CDR3 DNA: TGTGCCAGCAGATTGAAGGACAGGGGCACCGGGGAGCTGTTTTTT
V gene: TRBV25-1; clone size: NA; J gene: TRBJ1-1; D gene: NA; CDR3 length: 14; CDR3 protein: CASIGPPRRTEAFF; CDR3 DNA: TGTGCCAGCATAGGGCCCCCAAGGAGGACTGAAGCTTTCTTT
V gene: TRBV12-3/TRBV12-4; clone size: NA; J gene: TRBJ2-7; D gene: NA; CDR3 length: 16; CDR3 protein: CASSAIRDPHHHEQYF; CDR3 DNA: TGTGCCAGCAGTGCCATCCGGGACCCCCACCACCACGAGCAGTACTTC
V gene: TRBV6-6; clone size: NA; J gene: TRBJ2-1; D gene: NA; CDR3 length: 14; CDR3 protein: CASSETSSYNEQFF; CDR3 DNA: TGTGCCAGCAGTGAGACTAGTTCCTACAATGAGCAGTTCTTC
V gene: TRBV7-2; clone size: many; J gene: TRBJ2-1; D gene: NA; CDR3 length: 17; CDR3 protein: CASSFISGANSYNEQFF; CDR3 DNA: TGTGCCAGCAGCTTTATTTCAGGGGCCAACTCCTACAATGAGCAGTTCTTC
V gene: TRBV20-1; clone size: NA; J gene: TRBJ1-2; D gene: NA; CDR3 length: 10; CDR3 protein: CSAGIDGYTF; CDR3 DNA: TGCAGTGCTGGGATCGATGGCTACACCTTC
V gene: TRBV27; clone size: many; J gene: TRBJ2-5; D gene: NA; CDR3 length: 14; CDR3 protein: CASSSLLGRETQYF; CDR3 DNA: TGTGCCAGCAGTTCCTTGTTGGGCCGTGAGACCCAGTACTTC
V gene: TRBV4-1; clone size: NA; J gene: TRBJ1-5; D gene: NA; CDR3 length: 17; CDR3 protein: CASSQGGVTVSNQPQHF; CDR3 DNA: TGCGCCAGCAGCCAAGGTGGGGTCACAGTGAGCAATCAGCCCCAGCATTTT
V gene: TRBV2; clone size: NA; J gene: TRBJ2-3; D gene: TRBD1; CDR3 length: 11; CDR3 protein: CASRDRDTQYF; CDR3 DNA: TGTGCCAGCAGGGACAGGGATACGCAGTATTTT
V gene: TRBV19; clone size: NA; J gene: TRBJ2-1; D gene: NA; CDR3 length: 14; CDR3 protein: CASKMRGPDNEQFF; CDR3 DNA: TGTGCCAGTAAGATGCGGGGGCCAGACAATGAGCAGTTCTTC
V gene: TRBV11-2; clone size: NA; J gene: TRBJ2-1; D gene: TRBD2; CDR3 length: 19; CDR3 protein: CASSLVASGGPNSYNEQFF; CDR3 DNA: TGTGCCAGCAGCTTAGTTGCTAGCGGGGGGCCTAATTCCTACAATGAGCAGTTCTTC
V gene: TRBV7-8; clone size: many; J gene: TRBJ2-5; D gene: NA; CDR3 length: 12; CDR3 protein: CASSPVEETQYF; CDR3 DNA: TGTGCCAGCAGCCCGGTGGAGGAGACCCAGTACTTC
V gene: TRBV6-2/TRBV6-3; clone size: NA; J gene: TRBJ1-1; D gene: NA; CDR3 length: 15; CDR3 protein: CASSYGLRWDTEAFF; CDR3 DNA: TGTGCCAGCAGTTATGGTTTAAGGTGGGACACTGAAGCTTTCTTT
V gene: TRBV7-6; clone size: many; J gene: TRBJ1-5; D gene: TRBD1; CDR3 length: 16; CDR3 protein: CASSVGTGDSNQPQHF; CDR3 DNA: TGTGCCAGCAGCGTCGGGACAGGAGATAGCAATCAGCCCCAGCATTTT
V gene: TRBV7-7; clone size: NA; J gene: TRBJ2-1; D gene: NA; CDR3 length: 15; CDR3 protein: CASSLYPRGNDEQFF; CDR3 DNA: TGTGCTAGCAGCTTATATCCAAGGGGCAACGATGAGCAGTTCTTC
V gene: TRBV27; clone size: NA; J gene: TRBJ2-5; D gene: NA; CDR3 length: 12; CDR3 protein: CASSYMGSAQYF; CDR3 DNA: TGTGCCAGCAGTTACATGGGGTCGGCCCAGTACTTC